This paragraph reports one T cell receptor (beta chain). One junction end does not reproduce the germline sequence, and a read error may be involved. The entry originates in a study of tumor-infiltrating lymphocytes in primary liver carcinoma. DNA and RNA were both co-extracted from around 20-30 mg of bulk tissue that had not been sorted. Production of TCR beta cDNA used 400 to 650 ng total RNA together with a constant-region primer. Investigators got TCR beta libraries out of three nested multiplex PCR rounds, done with slightly modified ARM-PCR. It was with TRBV1-TRBV30 forward primers and a C-beta reverse primer that the first two PCR rounds were run, at roughly 11 cycles each. MiXCR was run by TCRdb on the multiplex PCR reads, yielding one entry per CDR3 protein. The sample carries 120,000 or so distinct CDR3 sequences, approximately 70% recorded once. Germline V lookup: CDR1 MGHRA, CDR2 YSYEKL. There are 15 residues in the CDR3.

The chain uses TRBV4-1 and TRBJ1-5; the D gene is possibly TRBD1 (5 bases). The material sequenced was liver tumor tissue from sampling region 1. Subset specified: tumor region T1, superior pole. This TCR came from a woman aged 55-70 years with primary liver carcinoma and hepatitis B virus infection. The CDR3 protein is CASRQDMDNNQPQHF. DNA of the CDR3: TGCGCCAGCAGACAAGATATGGACAACAATCAGCCCCAGCATTTT.